The entry below gives a single T cell receptor (beta chain) sequence along with its context. Antigen unknown. The record originates from a study of tumor-infiltrating lymphocytes in glioblastoma multiforme. Study observations and caveats: Just one glioblastoma patient contributed to the TCR-mutation comparison. Clone frequencies may be distorted by unequal TCR transcripts per cell.

The germline CDR1 and CDR2 sequences are SNHLY and FYNNEI. The ends lost 6 bases at V and 6 bases at J; junction bases unmatched: 11. This CDR3 contains 18 residues. TCRB libraries came from RNA via three nested multiplex PCR rounds. No unique molecular identifiers were described for these TCRB libraries. One entry per CDR3 protein results from TCRdb running MiXCR on the multiplex PCR reads. This table holds about 32,000 distinct CDR3 sequences, approximately 60% found once. The specimen was brain tumor tissue. This chain connects TRBV2 to TRBJ2-2, with 15 bases identical to TRBD2. The TCR comes from a male donor with glioblastoma. DNA of the CDR3: TGTGCCAGCAGACGAGAACCGGGACTAGCGGGAGGTGCCGGGGAGCTGTTTTTT. It encodes CASRREPGLAGGAGELFF.